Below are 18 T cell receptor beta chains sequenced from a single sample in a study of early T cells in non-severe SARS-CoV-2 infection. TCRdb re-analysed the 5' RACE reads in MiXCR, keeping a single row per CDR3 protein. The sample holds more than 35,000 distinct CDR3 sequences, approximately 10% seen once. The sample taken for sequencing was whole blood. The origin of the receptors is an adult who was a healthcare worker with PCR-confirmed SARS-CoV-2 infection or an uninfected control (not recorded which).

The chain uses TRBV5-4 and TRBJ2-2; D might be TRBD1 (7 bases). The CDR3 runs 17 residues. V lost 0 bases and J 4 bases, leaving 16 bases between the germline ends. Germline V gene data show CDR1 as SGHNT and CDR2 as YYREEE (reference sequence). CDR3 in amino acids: CASSLAGGGTATGELFF. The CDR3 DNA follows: TGTGCCAGCAGCTTGGCCGGGGGCGGGACAGCCACCGGGGAGCTGTTTTTT.

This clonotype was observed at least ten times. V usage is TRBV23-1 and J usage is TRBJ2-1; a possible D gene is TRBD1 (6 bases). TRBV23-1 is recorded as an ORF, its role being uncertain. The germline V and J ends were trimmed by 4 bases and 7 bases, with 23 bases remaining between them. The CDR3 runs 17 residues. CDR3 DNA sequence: TGCGCCAGCAGTCCCGTCGGACAGACATTGTCTCAGAATGAGCAGTTCTTC. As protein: CASSPVGQTLSQNEQFF.

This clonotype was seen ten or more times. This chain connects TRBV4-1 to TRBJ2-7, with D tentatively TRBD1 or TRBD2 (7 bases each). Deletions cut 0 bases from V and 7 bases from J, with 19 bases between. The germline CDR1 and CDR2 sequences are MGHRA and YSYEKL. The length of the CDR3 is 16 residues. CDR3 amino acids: CASSQDPTGRVREQYF. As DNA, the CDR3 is TGCGCCAGCAGCCAAGATCCGACAGGGAGGGTTCGGGAGCAGTACTTC.

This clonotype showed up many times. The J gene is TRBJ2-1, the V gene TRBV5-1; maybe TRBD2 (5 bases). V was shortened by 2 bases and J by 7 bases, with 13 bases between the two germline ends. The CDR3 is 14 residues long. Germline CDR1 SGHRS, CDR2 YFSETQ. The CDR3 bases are TGCGCCAGCAGCTTAAATACCGGGGTGAATGAGCAGTTCTTC. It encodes CASSLNTGVNEQFF.

For the CDR3, the DNA is TGTGCCAGCAGCTTTATAGGCAGGGACGAGCAGTACTTC. It codes for CASSFIGRDEQYF. This chain connects TRBV7-2 to TRBJ2-7; maybe TRBD1 (5 bases). The germline CDR1 and CDR2 sequences are SGHTA and FQGNSA. Between the trimmed V and J ends, which lost 3 bases and 5 bases, there was a span of 11 bases. This CDR3 region has 13 residues.

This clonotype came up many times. CDR3 amino acids: CASSQKAGGPMNEQFF. The CDR3 coding sequence is TGTGCCAGCAGCCAAAAAGCGGGAGGCCCTATGAATGAGCAGTTCTTC. The J gene is TRBJ2-1, the V gene TRBV7-7; TRBD2 matches 9 bases. From germline, CDR1 is SSHAT and CDR2 FNYEAQ (reference sequence). Germline trimming cut 5 bases from V and 7 bases from J; bases unmatched to any gene: 12. The CDR3 is 16 amino acids. The full variable domain, rest sourced from reference TRBV7-7 and TRBJ2-1, is GAGVSQSPRYKVTKRGQDVTLRCDPISSHATLYWYQQALGQGPEFLTYFNYEAQPDKSGLPSDRFSAERPEGSISTLTIQRTEQRDSAMYRCASSQKAGGPMNEQFFGPGTRLTVL.

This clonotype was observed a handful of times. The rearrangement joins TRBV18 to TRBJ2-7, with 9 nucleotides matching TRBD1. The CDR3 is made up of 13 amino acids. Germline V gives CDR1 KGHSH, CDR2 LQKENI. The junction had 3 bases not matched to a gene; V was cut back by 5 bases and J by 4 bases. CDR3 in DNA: TGTGCCAGCTCAGGCGACAGGGGGTACGAGCAGTACTTC. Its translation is CASSGDRGYEQYF.

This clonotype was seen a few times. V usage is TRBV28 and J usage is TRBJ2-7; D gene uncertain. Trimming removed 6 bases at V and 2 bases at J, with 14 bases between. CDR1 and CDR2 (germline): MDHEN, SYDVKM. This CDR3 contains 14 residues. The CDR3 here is CASSISDGAYEQYF. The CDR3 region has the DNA TGTGCCAGCAGCATATCCGACGGCGCCTACGAGCAGTACTTC.

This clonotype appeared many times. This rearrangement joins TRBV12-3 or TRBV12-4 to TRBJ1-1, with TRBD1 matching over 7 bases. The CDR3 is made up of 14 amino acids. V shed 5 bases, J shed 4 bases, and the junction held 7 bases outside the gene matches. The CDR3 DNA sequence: TGTGCCAGCAGTAGACAGGGTTTGACCACTGAAGCTTTCTTT. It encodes CASSRQGLTTEAFF.

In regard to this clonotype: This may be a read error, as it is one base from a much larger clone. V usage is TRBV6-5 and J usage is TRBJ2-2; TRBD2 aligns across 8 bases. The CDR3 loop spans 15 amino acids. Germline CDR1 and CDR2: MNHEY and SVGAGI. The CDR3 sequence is CAGSPGGLNTGELFF. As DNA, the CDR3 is TGTGCCGGCAGCCCGGGAGGGCTAAACACCGGGGAGCTGTTTTTT.

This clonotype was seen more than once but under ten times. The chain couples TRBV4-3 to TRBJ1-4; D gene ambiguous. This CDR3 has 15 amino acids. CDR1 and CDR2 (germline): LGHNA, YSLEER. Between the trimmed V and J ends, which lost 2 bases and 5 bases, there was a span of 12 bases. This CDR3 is CASSQSAYLNEKLFF. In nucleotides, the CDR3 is TGCGCCAGCAGCCAATCGGCTTATCTGAATGAAAAACTGTTTTTT.

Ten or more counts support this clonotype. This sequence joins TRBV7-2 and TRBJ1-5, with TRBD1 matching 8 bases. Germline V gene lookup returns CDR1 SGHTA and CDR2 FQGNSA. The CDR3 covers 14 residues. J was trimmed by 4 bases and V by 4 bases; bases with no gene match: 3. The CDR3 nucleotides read TGTGCCAGCAGCTGGGGACAGGCTAATCAGCCCCAGCATTTT. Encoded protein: CASSWGQANQPQHF.

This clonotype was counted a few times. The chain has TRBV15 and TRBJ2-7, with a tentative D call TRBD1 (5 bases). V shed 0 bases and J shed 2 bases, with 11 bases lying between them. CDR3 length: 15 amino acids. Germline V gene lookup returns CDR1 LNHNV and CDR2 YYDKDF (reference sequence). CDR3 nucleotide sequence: TGTGCCACCAGCAGAGAGGGCAGGGCCACCTACGAGCAGTACTTC. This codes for CATSREGRATYEQYF. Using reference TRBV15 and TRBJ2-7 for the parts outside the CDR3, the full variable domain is DAMVIQNPRYQVTQFGKPVTLSCSQTLNHNVMYWYQQKSSQAPKLLFHYYDKDFNNEADTPDNFQSRRPNTSFCFLDIRSPGLGDTAMYLCATSREGRATYEQYFGPGTRLTVT.

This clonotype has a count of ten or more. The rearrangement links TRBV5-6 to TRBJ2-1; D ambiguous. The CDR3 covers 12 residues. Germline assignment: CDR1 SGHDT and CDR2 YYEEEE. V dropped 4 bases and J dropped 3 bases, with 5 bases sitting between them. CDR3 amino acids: CASSISYNEQFF. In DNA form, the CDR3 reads TGTGCCAGCAGCATCAGCTACAATGAGCAGTTCTTC. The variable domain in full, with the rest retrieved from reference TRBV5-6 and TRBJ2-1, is DAGVTQSPTHLIKTRGQQVTLRCSPKSGHDTVSWYQQALGQGPQFIFQYYEEEERQRGNFPDRFSGHQFPNYSSELNVNALLLGDSALYLCASSISYNEQFFGPGTRLTVL.

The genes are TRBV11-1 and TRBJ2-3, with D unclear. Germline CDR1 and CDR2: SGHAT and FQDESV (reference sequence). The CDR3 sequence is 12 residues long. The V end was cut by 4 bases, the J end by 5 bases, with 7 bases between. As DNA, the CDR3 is TGTGCCAGCAGCTCTACATTAGATACGCAGTATTTT. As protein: CASSSTLDTQYF. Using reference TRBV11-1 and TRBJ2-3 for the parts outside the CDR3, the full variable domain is EAEVAQSPRYKITEKSQAVAFWCDPISGHATLYWYRQILGQGPELLVQFQDESVVDDSQLPKDRFSAERLKGVDSTLKIQPAELGDSAMYLCASSSTLDTQYFGPGTRLTVL.

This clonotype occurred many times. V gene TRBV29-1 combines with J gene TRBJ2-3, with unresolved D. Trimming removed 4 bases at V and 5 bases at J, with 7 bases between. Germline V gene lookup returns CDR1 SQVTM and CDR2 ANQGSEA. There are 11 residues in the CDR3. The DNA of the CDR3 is TGCAGCGTTGGTGGTTTAGATACGCAGTATTTT. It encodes CSVGGLDTQYF.

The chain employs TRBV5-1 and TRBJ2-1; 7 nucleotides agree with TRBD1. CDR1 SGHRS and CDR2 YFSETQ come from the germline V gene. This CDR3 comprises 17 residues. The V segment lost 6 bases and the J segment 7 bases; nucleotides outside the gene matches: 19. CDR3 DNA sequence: TGCGCCAGCAACCATTTTGATGACAGGGAATTTAGGAATGAGCAGTTCTTC. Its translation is CASNHFDDREFRNEQFF.

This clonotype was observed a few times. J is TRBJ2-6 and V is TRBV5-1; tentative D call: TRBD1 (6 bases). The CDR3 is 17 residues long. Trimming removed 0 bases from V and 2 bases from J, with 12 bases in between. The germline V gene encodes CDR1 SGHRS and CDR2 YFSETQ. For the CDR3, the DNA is TGCGCCAGCAGCTTGGCACCCGGGACAACTGGGGCCAACGTCCTGACTTTC. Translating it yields CASSLAPGTTGANVLTF.